The T cell receptor (beta chain) under discussion was sequenced for a study of human T cells and chemical hapten exposure. Noted time point: patch test 2, 6 weeks after DPC sensitization. Treatment described: therapeutic diphenylcyclopropenone sensitization with weekly scalp DPC. Ahead of each patch test application, blood was drawn. The trim removed 1 base at V and 4 bases at J, leaving 2 bases unmatched. Per the germline V gene, CDR1 is LGHNA and CDR2 is YSLEER. This CDR3 is built from 16 residues. The library gave individual cDNA molecules unique molecular identifiers. MiXCR, run by TCRdb on the RACE reads, gives a single entry per CDR3 protein. This table has tens of thousands of distinct CDR3 sequences, around 3.2% appearing once. Ten or more counts support this clonotype.

The source material was whole blood, sampled in connection with sensitization to the hapten diphenylcyclopropenone (DPC). The chain carries TRBV4-3 and TRBJ2-3; 13 nucleotides agree with TRBD2. This clonotype was sampled from a middle-aged man with alopecia areata. Some clones in this sample may be carry-over from other donors' samples. The CDR3 sequence: CASSQGLAGGADTQYF. CDR3 bases: TGCGCCAGCAGCCAAGGACTAGCGGGAGGTGCAGATACGCAGTATTTT.